This T cell receptor beta chain was captured by sequencing in a study of regulatory T cells in long-lasting Graves disease. The time point here: persistent/refractory GD, antithyroid drugs over 5 years with positive TRAb. PBMC RNA was the source of the TCR library. CDR1 SGHNT and CDR2 YENEEA come from the germline V gene. The CDR3 runs 15 residues. The ends were cut back, 3 bases at V and 0 bases at J, with 9 bases in the middle. Both iRepertoire HTBI primers and Arm-PCR of CDR3 regions were used to build the TCR beta libraries. TCRdb analysed the multiplex PCR reads with MiXCR anew, one entry per CDR3 protein. The sample lists 400,000 to 500,000 distinct CDR3 sequences, around a fifth occurring once. General study points: New patients shared 1,000 or so public clonotypes, and persistent patients shared more, with 2,500 to 3,000. Those with persistent Graves' had less TCR diversity than newly diagnosed patients. Persistent disease preferred TRBV28, TRBJ1-2 and TRBJ2-5.

This clonotype has just a few counts. The antigen is unknown. The chain combines TRBV11-3 with TRBJ1-3; the D gene is possibly TRBD1 (6 bases). The sample was peripheral blood mononuclear cells (PBMCs), taken when the disease was refractory, from a patient treated with antithyroid drugs. This TCR came from a female donor with Graves disease. The CDR3 nucleotides read TGTGCCAGCAGCTTGGGGGCCACCTCTGGAAACACCATATATTTT. It specifies CASSLGATSGNTIYF.